A selection of T cell receptor beta chains follows, all from one sample in a study of early T cells in non-severe SARS-CoV-2 infection. TCRdb ran MiXCR on the 5' RACE reads and lists one entry per CDR3 protein. The data show approximately 90,000 distinct CDR3 sequences, with 15% to 20% seen just once and 4.5% to 6% held by the top ten. The sequencing here drew on whole blood, taken at baseline. The receptors stem from an adult who was a healthcare worker with PCR-confirmed SARS-CoV-2 infection or an uninfected control (not recorded which). The CDR3 runs from the conserved cysteine through the conserved F or W. D genes are given only for firm matches. The size of a clone is reported for some rows only, either as once, few or many, or as a class for expanded clones.

d_call	v_call	j_call	clone_size	cdr3_nt	cdr3_aa
TRBD1	TRBV2	TRBJ1-6	-	TGTGCCAGCAGTGAGTGGGGACAGCGCCAATATAATTCACCCCTCCACTTT	CASSEWGQRQYNSPLHF
-	TRBV30	TRBJ1-5	-	TGTGCCTGGGACGGGGGAGTAAATCAGCCCCAGCATTTT	CAWDGGVNQPQHF
TRBD2	TRBV20-1	TRBJ2-1	-	TGCAGTGCTAGAGATTTATCGCGGGAGGGCCTCAATGAGCAGTTCTTC	CSARDLSREGLNEQFF
-	TRBV20-1	TRBJ1-1	-	TGCAGTGCTAAGGCTTGGGAGGGCACTGAAGCTTTCTTT	CSAKAWEGTEAFF
TRBD1	TRBV19	TRBJ2-7	-	TGTGCCAGTAGTACGGACAGGGGGAAGGCCTACGAGCAGTACTTC	CASSTDRGKAYEQYF
TRBD1	TRBV7-9	TRBJ2-7	-	TGTGCCAGCAGTCCCCACAGGGGTCTGACCGAGCAGTACTTC	CASSPHRGLTEQYF
-	TRBV6-2/TRBV6-3	TRBJ2-5	-	TGTGCCAGCACCCCGCGACACCCAGAGACCCAGTACTTC	CASTPRHPETQYF
-	TRBV7-9	TRBJ2-7	-	TGTGCCAGCAGCCTTGCATTCTACGAGCAGTACTTC	CASSLAFYEQYF
-	TRBV28	TRBJ2-1	few	TGTGCCAGCAACTTCGGCTCCTACAATGAGCAGTTCTTC	CASNFGSYNEQFF
TRBD1	TRBV20-1	TRBJ2-5	-	TGCAGTGCTAGTGAAATCAGGGGGCTACCCCAGGAGACCCAGTACTTC	CSASEIRGLPQETQYF
-	TRBV24-1	TRBJ2-3	few	TGTGCCACCAGTCCCGATCCCACAGATACGCAGTATTTT	CATSPDPTDTQYF
-	TRBV14	TRBJ1-5	few	TGTGCCAGCAGCCAAGCTGGCAATCAGCCCCAGCATTTT	CASSQAGNQPQHF
-	TRBV6-1	TRBJ1-5	-	TGTGCCAGCAGTGAAATCCGTAATGCGGGCAATCAGCCCCAGCATTTT	CASSEIRNAGNQPQHF
-	TRBV5-6	TRBJ2-5	-	TGTGCCAGCAGCCCCGGGGACCAAGAGACCCAGTACTTC	CASSPGDQETQYF
TRBD2	TRBV28	TRBJ2-1	few	TGTGCCAGCAGTACATTACCGGGACTAGCGGGAGTCGATGAGCAGTTCTTC	CASSTLPGLAGVDEQFF
-	TRBV9	TRBJ2-2	many	TGTGCCAGCAGGTTAGGGGACACCGGGGAGCTGTTTTTT	CASRLGDTGELFF
TRBD2	TRBV5-4	TRBJ2-7	-	TGTGCCAGCAGTAACGGGAGGACCGACGAGCAGTACTTC	CASSNGRTDEQYF
TRBD2	TRBV7-9	TRBJ2-4	few	TGTGCCAGCAGCGCCGGGGAGGGCGGGAGAAACATTCAGTACTTC	CASSAGEGGRNIQYF
-	TRBV15	TRBJ2-1	-	TGTGCCACCAGCAGAGATCGGGGAGGTGAAAGCTCCTACAATGAGCAGTTCTTC	CATSRDRGGESSYNEQFF
TRBD1	TRBV29-1	TRBJ2-1	many	TGCAGCGCTGGGGACAGCCATGAGCAGTTCTTC	CSAGDSHEQFF
-	TRBV21-1	TRBJ2-5	-	TGTGCCAGCAGCAAAGTTGTCCGGAGCGGGATGACTGAGACCCAGTACTTC	CASSKVVRSGMTETQYF
TRBD2	TRBV29-1	TRBJ2-1	few	TGCAGCGTTGAAGGTAGCGGGAGGAAATTGGGCGATGAGCAGTTCTTC	CSVEGSGRKLGDEQFF
TRBD2	TRBV20-1	TRBJ2-3	-	TGCAGTGCTCTTGCCGGACTAGCGGGAGGTCGGGATACGCAGTATTTT	CSALAGLAGGRDTQYF
-	TRBV20-1	TRBJ2-1	-	TGCAGTGCTAGGGTCCAACAAAGGGAAAGCTCCTACAATGAGCAGTTCTTC	CSARVQQRESSYNEQFF
-	TRBV28	TRBJ2-7	-	TGTGCCAGCAGTTTTCTTTCCTCCAAACAGGGTGGGAGAAGGCCGTCCCAGTACTTC	CASSFLSSKQGGRRPSQYF
-	TRBV4-2	TRBJ1-4	-	TGTGCCAGCAGCCAAGTCCAGGTCGGGAATGAAAAACTGTTTTTT	CASSQVQVGNEKLFF
TRBD2	TRBV20-1	TRBJ2-5	few	TGCAGTGCTAGAACTAGCGGAAAAGAGACCCAGTACTTC	CSARTSGKETQYF
TRBD2	TRBV5-1	TRBJ2-7	-	TGCGCCAGCAGCTCCAGACTAGCGGTAAGCTCCTACGAGCAGTACTTC	CASSSRLAVSSYEQYF
-	TRBV5-8	TRBJ2-1	few	TGTGCCAGCAGCCACGGGGTGGGGGATGAGCAGTTCTTC	CASSHGVGDEQFF
TRBD1	TRBV5-1	TRBJ2-7	few	TGCGCCAGCAGCTCCAGGGGGCGCTCGGCTCGGAGCGAGCAGTACTTC	CASSSRGRSARSEQYF
-	TRBV7-8	TRBJ2-3	-	TGTGCCAGCAGCTTAGGGCGGACTCTCCCCACAGATACGCAGTATTTT	CASSLGRTLPTDTQYF
-	TRBV5-8	TRBJ1-5	few	TGTGCCAGCATCCCCTTGGGAGGCAATCAGCCCCAGCATTTT	CASIPLGGNQPQHF
TRBD2	TRBV7-9	TRBJ2-3	few	TGTGCCAGCAGCACGGGACTACCCTCGGGAACCTATACGCAGTATTTT	CASSTGLPSGTYTQYF
-	TRBV2	TRBJ2-5	-	TGTGCCAGCGACAGGCAAGAGACCCAGTACTTC	CASDRQETQYF
-	TRBV5-1	TRBJ2-5	-	TGCGCCAGCAGCTTGACTCGCGAAGAGACCCAGTACTTC	CASSLTREETQYF
TRBD2	TRBV9	TRBJ2-7	-	TGTGCCAGCAGCGTAGTCCTAGCGGACTACGAGCAGTACTTC	CASSVVLADYEQYF
-	TRBV7-9	TRBJ2-3	-	TGTGCCAGCAGCCTCGAGGAAGATACGCAGTATTTT	CASSLEEDTQYF
-	TRBV14	TRBJ2-5	-	TGTGCCAGCAGCCAAAGCTACTTCGGTGGGACCCAGTACTTC	CASSQSYFGGTQYF
TRBD2	TRBV7-9	TRBJ2-3	few	TGTGCCAGCAGCTTGGGATCTAGCGGGAGGGCCGATACGCAGTATTTT	CASSLGSSGRADTQYF
-	TRBV20-1	TRBJ1-1	many	TGCAGTGCTTCGCGGACCGGAACTGAAGCTTTCTTT	CSASRTGTEAFF
-	TRBV7-2	TRBJ2-5	few	TGTGCCAGCAGCCCCTCGCTGGGCGCGATACAAGAGACCCAGTACTTC	CASSPSLGAIQETQYF
-	TRBV20-1	TRBJ2-2	few	TGCAGTGCACCAACTGGGGCGCCTGGAGACACCGGGGAGCTGTTTTTT	CSAPTGAPGDTGELFF
-	TRBV21-1	TRBJ2-7	few	TGTGCCAGCAGCCTCCAAGGGGCTAGCGGGATTCCCTACGAGCAGTACTTC	CASSLQGASGIPYEQYF
TRBD1	TRBV28	TRBJ1-1	-	TGTGCCAGCAGTCGGACAGGGTCCACTGAAGCTTTCTTT	CASSRTGSTEAFF
TRBD2	TRBV20-1	TRBJ2-1	-	TGCAGTGCTAGAGATCCGCTAGCGGGAGGGCCAGGTTACAATGAGCAGTTCTTC	CSARDPLAGGPGYNEQFF
-	TRBV12-3/TRBV12-4	TRBJ2-2	few	TGTGCCAGCAGTTTCAGAGTGACCGGGGAGCTGTTTTTT	CASSFRVTGELFF
TRBD2	TRBV20-1	TRBJ2-5	few	TGCAGTGCGACCTTCGAGCGACTAGCACCTCAAGAGACCCAGTACTTC	CSATFERLAPQETQYF
-	TRBV6-2/TRBV6-3	TRBJ2-3	few	TGTGCCAGCAGTTCAAGAAGAGGTTCAGATACGCAGTATTTT	CASSSRRGSDTQYF
TRBD2	TRBV6-5	TRBJ2-7	few	TGTGCCACCGTCCGGGGGGTCGAGCAGTACTTC	CATVRGVEQYF
TRBD2	TRBV7-3	TRBJ2-5	-	TGTGCCAGCAGCACTAGCGGGAGGGCTGGAGAGACCCAGTACTTC	CASSTSGRAGETQYF
-	TRBV19	TRBJ2-7	-	TGTGCCAGTAGTGACAGGAGTTACGAGCAGTACTTC	CASSDRSYEQYF
TRBD2	TRBV12-3/TRBV12-4	TRBJ2-5	-	TGTGCCAGCAGCCGCTGGGGCGGGAGCGCGGAAGAGACCCAGTACTTC	CASSRWGGSAEETQYF
TRBD1	TRBV18	TRBJ2-7	-	TGTGCCAGCTCACCACCTGGACAGGGCTCCTACGAGCAGTACTTC	CASSPPGQGSYEQYF
TRBD1	TRBV29-1	TRBJ1-2	-	TGCAGCGCGGCGGACAGGGGAGGGTATGGCTACACCTTC	CSAADRGGYGYTF
TRBD2	TRBV24-1	TRBJ2-3	many	TGTGCCACCGGCGCGCGGGAGAGCACAGATACGCAGTATTTT	CATGARESTDTQYF
-	TRBV12-3/TRBV12-4	TRBJ2-7	many	TGTGCCAGCAGCTATTTAGGTGATGTCGAGCAGTACTTC	CASSYLGDVEQYF
-	TRBV9	TRBJ2-2	-	TGTGCCAGCAGCGTCGGGGACACCGGGGAGCTGATTTTT	CASSVGDTGELIF
-	TRBV7-2	TRBJ2-1	-	TGTGCCAGTACATCCAGCGGGTACAATGAGCAGTTCTTC	CASTSSGYNEQFF
-	TRBV13	TRBJ2-2	-	TGTGCCAGCAGCCTATTGCGGGAGCTGTTTTTT	CASSLLRELFF
-	TRBV20-1	TRBJ1-6	-	TGCAGTGCTAGGAATTCACCCCTCCACTTT	CSARNSPLHF